There are many counts of the clone carrying this TCR beta chain. Antigen unknown. The germline V and J ends were trimmed by 5 bases and 10 bases, with 12 bases remaining between them. The CDR3 has 12 residues. This sample is part of a study of response to subunit inactivated influenza vaccine. General study results and limits: Authors suggested each seasonal influenza vaccination recruits few new T cells.

Via MiXCR, TCRdb re-called the RT-PCR reads, giving one row per CDR3 protein. Among about 300,000 distinct CDR3 sequences, about 20% were seen once, and the ten largest hold 10%. This rearrangement joins TRBV12-3 or TRBV12-4 to TRBJ1-5; no clear D. The TCR originated in a man aged 50-75 years who received an inactivated influenza vaccine. Material: PBMCs from blood, obtained less than 22 months after vaccination. In DNA form, the CDR3 reads TGTGCCAGCAGTACAGAATTTATTCCCCAGCATTTT. Amino acid sequence: CASSTEFIPQHF.